This TCR beta chain originates from a study of shared clonotypes between healthy human individuals. Libraries were prepared by immunoSEQ multiplex PCR; TCRdb keeps only in-frame clonotypes and omits some of them. The table shows nearly 500,000 clones, with 76% occurring only once. This TCR derives from a woman between 40 and 50 years old in good health. Some clones in this sample may be carry-over from other donors' samples. The sample comprised PBMCs.

The CDR3: CASSLVRGDGNTIYF. For the CDR3, the DNA is TGTGCCAGCAGTTTGGTAAGGGGTGATGGAAACACCATATATTTT. V is TRBV28 and J is TRBJ1-3; a weak D match, TRBD1 (5 bases). The germline CDR1 and CDR2 sequences are MDHEN and SYDVKM. V lost 3 bases and J 3 bases, leaving 12 bases between the germline ends. The CDR3 is 15 amino acids.